This T cell receptor beta chain came from a study of cytomegalovirus exposure and HLA in healthy donors. The protocol was immunoSEQ multiplex PCR, while the TCRdb copy is restricted to in-frame clones and leaves out a portion. The repertoire holds 250,000 to 300,000 clones, with roughly 90% as singletons. In germline, CDR1 is SGHTA, CDR2 FQGNSA. This CDR3 contains 13 residues. V gave up 4 bases and J gave up 8 bases, with 14 bases separating them. The chain has TRBV7-2 and TRBJ1-1; no reliable D call. The sample consisted of PBMCs. The clonotype comes from a young woman in good health and CMV-seronegative. The CDR3 DNA reads as TGTGCCAGCAGCTCGCGACTAAGGTTCGAAGCTTTCTTT. Protein product: CASSSRLRFEAFF.